The rows below give T cell receptor beta chains drawn from one sample of a study of CDR3 diversity in severe acne. TCRdb itself ran the PCR reads through MiXCR, one entry per CDR3 protein. The sample has 90,000 or so distinct CDR3 sequences; over 45% are singletons. Sequenced material: blood. The receptors here all came from a male donor in good health, serving as a control. Each CDR3 is given with its conserved first and last residue. A D gene is named only where the DNA matches it firmly. Size tells how often a clone was seen (once, few, many) or the class of an expanded clone, and some rows leave it out.

d_call,j_call,v_call,clone_size,cdr3_nt,cdr3_aa
TRBD1,TRBJ1-6,TRBV19,-,TGTGCCAGTAGTACCCTTGGCGGACAGGGAGGATCACCCCTCCACTTT,CASSTLGGQGGSPLHF
TRBD1,TRBJ1-5,TRBV2,-,TGTGCCAGCAGTGGACAGGGAAGCAATCAGCCCCAGCATTTT,CASSGQGSNQPQHF
TRBD1,TRBJ1-2,TRBV20-1,-,TGCAGTGCTAGTCTAGTGGGACAGGGGGCGCACGGTGGCTACACCTTC,CSASLVGQGAHGGYTF
TRBD1,TRBJ1-5,TRBV25-1,-,TGTGCCAGCAGTCAATCCCCCTGGGACAGCACCAATCAGCCCCAGCATTTT,CASSQSPWDSTNQPQHF
-,TRBJ1-1,TRBV5-4,-,TGTGCCAGCAGCGGGGGAGGGGAAAGCACTGAAGCTTTCTTT,CASSGGGESTEAFF
-,TRBJ2-3,TRBV19,-,TGTGCCAGTACAACGGGCCTCCACACAGATACGCAGTATTTT,CASTTGLHTDTQYF
TRBD1,TRBJ1-4,TRBV25-1,-,TGTGCCAGCAGTGTAGACAGGGAGAAACTGTTTTTT,CASSVDREKLFF
-,TRBJ2-6,TRBV9,-,TGTGCCAGCAGCCCTCGTGTTTCTGGGGCCAACGTCCTGACTTTC,CASSPRVSGANVLTF
-,TRBJ1-3,TRBV7-2,-,TGTGCCAGCAGCCCGTACATAAGCTCTGGAAACACCATATATTTT,CASSPYISSGNTIYF
TRBD1,TRBJ1-2,TRBV3-1,few,TGTGCCAGCAGCCAAGATAGGGGGCCCCTCTATGGCTACACCTTC,CASSQDRGPLYGYTF
-,TRBJ1-2,TRBV6-1,-,TGTGCCAGCAGTGACAGATATGGCTACACCTTC,CASSDRYGYTF
TRBD2,TRBJ2-5,TRBV20-1,-,TGCAGTGCTAGAGCCGGTAGCGGGGGAGAGACCCAGTACTTC,CSARAGSGGETQYF
TRBD2,TRBJ2-7,TRBV7-9,-,TGTGCCAGCAGTTTAGCGGGGACCGTCTACGAGCAGTACTTC,CASSLAGTVYEQYF
-,TRBJ2-3,TRBV10-1,many,TGCGCCAGCAGTGAACAGAGTACGCAGTATTTT,CASSEQSTQYF
-,TRBJ2-1,TRBV7-9,many,TGTGCCAGCAGCTTAGATTTAGGACCTAGCTACAATGAGCAGTTCTTC,CASSLDLGPSYNEQFF
-,TRBJ1-4,TRBV29-1,-,TGCAGCGGGACACAGGGTAATGAAAAACTGTTTTTT,CSGTQGNEKLFF